This T cell receptor beta chain comes out of a study of blood T cell repertoires in COVID-19. Data came from immunoSEQ multiplex PCR; TCRdb stores just in-frame clones and leaves some out. The sample has more than 400,000 clones, approximately 85% seen once. After removal of 9 bases from V and 4 bases from J, the junction contained 8 bases not matched to a gene. This CDR3 spans 13 amino acids. The germline gives CDR1 KGHDR, CDR2 SFDVKD. Sequencing used peripheral blood. The sequence derives from a human donor in a cohort sampled during active COVID-19. The chain has TRBV24-1 and TRBJ2-7; 7 nucleotides line up with TRBD1. The CDR3 nucleotides are TGTGCCACCTACACCGGACAGGAGTACGAGCAGTACTTC. Translated: CATYTGQEYEQYF.